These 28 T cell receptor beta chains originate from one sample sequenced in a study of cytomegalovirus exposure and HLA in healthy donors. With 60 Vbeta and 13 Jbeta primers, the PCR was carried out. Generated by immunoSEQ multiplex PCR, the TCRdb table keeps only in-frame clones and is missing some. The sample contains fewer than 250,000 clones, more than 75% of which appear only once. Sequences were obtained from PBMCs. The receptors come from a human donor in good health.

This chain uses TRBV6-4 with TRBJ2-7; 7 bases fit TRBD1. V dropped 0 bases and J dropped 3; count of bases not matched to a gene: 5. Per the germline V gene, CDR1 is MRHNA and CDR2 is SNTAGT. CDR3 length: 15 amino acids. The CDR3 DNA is TGTGCCAGCAGTGACTCGAGGGGGCGGCTCTACGAGCAGTACTTC. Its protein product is CASSDSRGRLYEQYF.

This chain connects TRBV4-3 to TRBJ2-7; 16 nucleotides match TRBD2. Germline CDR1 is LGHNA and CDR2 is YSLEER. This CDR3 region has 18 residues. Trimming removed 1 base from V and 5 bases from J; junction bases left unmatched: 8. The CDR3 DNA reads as TGCGCCAGCAGCCAAGCACTTCCGGGACTAGCGGGAGGGAACGAGCAGTACTTC. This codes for CASSQALPGLAGGNEQYF.

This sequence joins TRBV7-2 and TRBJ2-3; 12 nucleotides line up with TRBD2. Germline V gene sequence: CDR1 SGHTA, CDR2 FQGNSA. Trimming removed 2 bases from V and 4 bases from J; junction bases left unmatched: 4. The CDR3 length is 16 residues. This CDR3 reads CASSLTSGRSADTQYF. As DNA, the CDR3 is TGTGCCAGCAGCTTAACTAGCGGGAGGTCCGCAGATACGCAGTATTTT.

The CDR3 here is CASSQVIQEKLFF. DNA of the CDR3: TGCGCCAGCAGCCAAGTAATTCAGGAAAAACTGTTTTTT. This rearrangement joins TRBV4-1 to TRBJ1-4; D is unresolved. The CDR3 loop spans 13 amino acids. CDR1 MGHRA and CDR2 YSYEKL come from the germline V gene. With 1 base removed from V and 8 bases from J, the gap between germline ends came to 8 bases.

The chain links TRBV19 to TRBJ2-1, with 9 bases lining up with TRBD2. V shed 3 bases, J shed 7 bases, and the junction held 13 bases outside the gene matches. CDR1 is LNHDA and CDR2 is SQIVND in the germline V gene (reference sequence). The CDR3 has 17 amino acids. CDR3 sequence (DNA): TGTGCCAGTAGTATTTGGGGTTATTCAGCGGGGGGTAATGAGCAGTTCTTC. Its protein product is CASSIWGYSAGGNEQFF.

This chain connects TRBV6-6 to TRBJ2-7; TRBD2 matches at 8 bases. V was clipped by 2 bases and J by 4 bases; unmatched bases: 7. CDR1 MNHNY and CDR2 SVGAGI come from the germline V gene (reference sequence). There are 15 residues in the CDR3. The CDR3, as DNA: TGTGCCAGCAGTTACGAGGGGACTAGGGCTTACGAGCAGTACTTC. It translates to CASSYEGTRAYEQYF.

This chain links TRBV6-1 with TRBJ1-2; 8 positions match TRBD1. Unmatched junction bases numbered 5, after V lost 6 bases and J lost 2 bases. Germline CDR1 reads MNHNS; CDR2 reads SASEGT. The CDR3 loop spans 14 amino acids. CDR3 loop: CASRDRVLNYGYTF. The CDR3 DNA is TGTGCCAGCAGGGACAGGGTTTTAAACTATGGCTACACCTTC.

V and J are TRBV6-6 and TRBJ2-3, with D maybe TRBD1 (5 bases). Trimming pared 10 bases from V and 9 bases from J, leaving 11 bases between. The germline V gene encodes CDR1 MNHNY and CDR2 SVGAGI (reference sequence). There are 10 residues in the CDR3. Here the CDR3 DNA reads TGTGCCATTTTGGCAGGGACGCAGTATTTT. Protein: CAILAGTQYF.

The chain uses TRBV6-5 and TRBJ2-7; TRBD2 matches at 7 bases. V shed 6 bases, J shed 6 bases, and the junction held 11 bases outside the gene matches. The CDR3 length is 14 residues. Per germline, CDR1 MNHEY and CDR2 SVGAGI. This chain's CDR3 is CASRPSWGGGEQYF. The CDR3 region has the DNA TGTGCCAGCAGACCCTCCTGGGGGGGAGGCGAGCAGTACTTC.

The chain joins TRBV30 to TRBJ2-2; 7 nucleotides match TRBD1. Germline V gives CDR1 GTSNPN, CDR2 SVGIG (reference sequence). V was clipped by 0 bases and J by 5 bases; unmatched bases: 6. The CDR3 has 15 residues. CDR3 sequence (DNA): TGTGCCTGGAGTGTAGGGGGCGCGGTAACCGGGGAGCTGTTTTTT. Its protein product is CAWSVGGAVTGELFF.

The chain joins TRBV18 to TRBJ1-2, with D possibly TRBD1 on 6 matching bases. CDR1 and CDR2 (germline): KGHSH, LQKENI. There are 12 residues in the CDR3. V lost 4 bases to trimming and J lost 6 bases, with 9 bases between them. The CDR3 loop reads CASSLEGDGYTF. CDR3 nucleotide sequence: TGTGCCAGCTCACTCGAGGGGGATGGCTACACCTTC.

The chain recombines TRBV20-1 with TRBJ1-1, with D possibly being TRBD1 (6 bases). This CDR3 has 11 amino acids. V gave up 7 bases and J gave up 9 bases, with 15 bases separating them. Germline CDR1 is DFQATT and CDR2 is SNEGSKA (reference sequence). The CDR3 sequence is CSGQATKKAFF. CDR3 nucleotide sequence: TGCAGTGGACAGGCCACTAAAAAAGCTTTCTTT.

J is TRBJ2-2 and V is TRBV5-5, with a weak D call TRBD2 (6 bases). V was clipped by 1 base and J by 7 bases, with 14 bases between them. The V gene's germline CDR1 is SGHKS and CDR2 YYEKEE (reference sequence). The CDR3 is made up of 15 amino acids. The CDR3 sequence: CASSLYYRENGELFF. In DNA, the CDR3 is TGTGCCAGCAGCTTGTACTACCGGGAGAACGGGGAGCTGTTTTTT.

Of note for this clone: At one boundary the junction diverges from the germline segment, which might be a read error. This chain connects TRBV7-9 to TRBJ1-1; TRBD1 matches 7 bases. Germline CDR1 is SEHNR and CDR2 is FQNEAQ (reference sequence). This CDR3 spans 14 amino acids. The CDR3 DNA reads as TGTTCCAGCAGCCCTCAGGGGGAAGACACTGAAGCTTTCTTT. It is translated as CSSSPQGEDTEAFF.

CDR3 sequence (DNA): TGCGCCAGCAGCCGAGGACTAGCGGGAGAGTCCTACGAGCAGTACTTC. It codes for CASSRGLAGESYEQYF. V and J are TRBV4-1 and TRBJ2-7; 13 bases line up with TRBD2. The V and J ends lost 4 bases and 1 base, in that order; junction bases with no gene match: 4. The CDR3 sequence is 16 residues long. Germline lookup yields CDR1 MGHRA and CDR2 YSYEKL.

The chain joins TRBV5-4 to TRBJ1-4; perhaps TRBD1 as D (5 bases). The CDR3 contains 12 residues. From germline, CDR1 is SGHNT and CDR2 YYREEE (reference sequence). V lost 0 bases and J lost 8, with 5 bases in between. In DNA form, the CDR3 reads TGTGCCAGCAGCTTGGACAGGGAAAAACTGTTTTTT. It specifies CASSLDREKLFF.

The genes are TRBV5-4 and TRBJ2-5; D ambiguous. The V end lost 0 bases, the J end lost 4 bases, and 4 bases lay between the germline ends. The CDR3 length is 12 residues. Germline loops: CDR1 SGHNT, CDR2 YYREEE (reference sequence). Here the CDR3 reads CASSLDRETQYF. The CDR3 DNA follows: TGTGCCAGCAGCTTGGACAGAGAGACCCAGTACTTC. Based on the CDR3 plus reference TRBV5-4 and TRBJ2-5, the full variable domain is ETGVTQSPTHLIKTRGQQVTLRCSSQSGHNTVSWYQQALGQGPQFIFQYYREEENGRGNFPPRFSGLQFPNYSSELNVNALELDDSALYLCASSLDRETQYFGPGTRLLVL.

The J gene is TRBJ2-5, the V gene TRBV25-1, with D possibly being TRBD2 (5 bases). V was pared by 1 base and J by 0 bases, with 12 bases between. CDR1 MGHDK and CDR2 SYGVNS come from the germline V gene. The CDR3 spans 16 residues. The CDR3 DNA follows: TGTGCCAGCAGTGAATCGAGGGCAGATCACCAAGAGACCCAGTACTTC. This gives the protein CASSESRADHQETQYF.

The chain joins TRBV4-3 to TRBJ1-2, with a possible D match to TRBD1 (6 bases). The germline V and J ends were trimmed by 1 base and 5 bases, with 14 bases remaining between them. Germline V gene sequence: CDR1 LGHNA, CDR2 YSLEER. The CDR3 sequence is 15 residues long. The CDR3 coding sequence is TGCGCCAGCAGCCAAGGACAGGTCCCAAGTTATGGCTACACCTTC. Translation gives CASSQGQVPSYGYTF.

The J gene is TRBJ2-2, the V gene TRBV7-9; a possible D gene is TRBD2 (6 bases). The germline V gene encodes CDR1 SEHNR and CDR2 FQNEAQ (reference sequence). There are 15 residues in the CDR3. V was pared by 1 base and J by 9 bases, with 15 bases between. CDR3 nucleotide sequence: TGTGCCAGCAGCTTAGTACGGGAGCTTTCCCGGGAGCTGTTTTTT. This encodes CASSLVRELSRELFF.

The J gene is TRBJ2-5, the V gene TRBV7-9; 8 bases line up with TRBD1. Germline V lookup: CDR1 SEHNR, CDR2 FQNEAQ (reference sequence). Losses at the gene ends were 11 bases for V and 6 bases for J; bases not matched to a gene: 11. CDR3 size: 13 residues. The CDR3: CADHRDRCKTQYF. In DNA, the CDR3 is TGTGCCGACCACCGGGACAGGTGTAAGACCCAGTACTTC.

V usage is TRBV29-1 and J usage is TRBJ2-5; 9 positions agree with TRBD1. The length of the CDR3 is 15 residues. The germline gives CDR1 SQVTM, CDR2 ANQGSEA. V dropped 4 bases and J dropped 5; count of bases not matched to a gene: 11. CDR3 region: CSVVPQQGARETQYF. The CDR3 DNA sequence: TGCAGCGTTGTCCCTCAACAGGGGGCCAGGGAGACCCAGTACTTC.

CDR3 sequence (DNA): TGTGCCAGCAGGGGGACTAGTTCCCACACAGATACGCAGTATTTT. It specifies CASRGTSSHTDTQYF. The chain couples TRBV2 to TRBJ2-3, with 8 bases matching TRBD2. Germline-derived CDR1 and CDR2 are SNHLY and FYNNEI. The length of the CDR3 is 15 residues. The trim removed 6 bases at V and 2 bases at J, leaving 7 bases unmatched. Filled out from reference TRBV2 and TRBJ2-3, the complete variable domain reads EPEVTQTPSHQVTQMGQEVILRCVPISNHLYFYWYRQILGQKVEFLVSFYNNEISEKSEIFDDQFSVERPDGSNFTLKIRSTKLEDSAMYFCASRGTSSHTDTQYFGPGTRLTVL.

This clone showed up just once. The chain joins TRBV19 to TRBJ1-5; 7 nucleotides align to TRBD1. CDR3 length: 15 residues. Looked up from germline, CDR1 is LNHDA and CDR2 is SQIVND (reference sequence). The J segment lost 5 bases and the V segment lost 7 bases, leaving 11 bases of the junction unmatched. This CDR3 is CASIPGRGRHQPQHF. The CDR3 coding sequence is TGTGCCAGTATCCCGGGAAGGGGGCGACATCAGCCCCAGCATTTT.

In DNA form, the CDR3 reads TGTGCCAGCAGCCAGGGGGCCCGCACAGATACGCAGTATTTT. Translation gives CASSQGARTDTQYF. The rearrangement uses TRBV28 and TRBJ2-3, with TRBD1 identical over 8 bases. The germline V gene has CDR1 MDHEN and CDR2 SYDVKM. V lost 6 bases, J lost 1 base, and 3 bases stayed unmatched. This CDR3 is 14 amino acids long.

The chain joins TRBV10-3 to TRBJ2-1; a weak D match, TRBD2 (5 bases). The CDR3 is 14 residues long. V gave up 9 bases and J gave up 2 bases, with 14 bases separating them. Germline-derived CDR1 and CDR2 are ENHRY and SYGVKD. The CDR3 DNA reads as TGTGCCATGGGTGGCGGGCAGACCTACAATGAGCAGTTCTTC. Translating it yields CAMGGGQTYNEQFF.

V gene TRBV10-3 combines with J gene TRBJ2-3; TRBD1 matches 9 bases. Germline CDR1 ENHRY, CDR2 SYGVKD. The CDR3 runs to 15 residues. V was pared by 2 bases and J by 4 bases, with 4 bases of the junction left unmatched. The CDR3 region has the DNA TGTGCCATCAGTGAGAGGGGACAGGGAGCAGATACGCAGTATTTT. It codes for CAISERGQGADTQYF.

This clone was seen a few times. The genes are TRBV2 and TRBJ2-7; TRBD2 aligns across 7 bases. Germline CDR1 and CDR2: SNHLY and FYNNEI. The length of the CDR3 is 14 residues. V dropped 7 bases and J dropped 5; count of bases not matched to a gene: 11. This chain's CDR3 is CASIGERENHEQYF. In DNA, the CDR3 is TGTGCCAGCATCGGCGAGCGGGAAAACCACGAGCAGTACTTC.